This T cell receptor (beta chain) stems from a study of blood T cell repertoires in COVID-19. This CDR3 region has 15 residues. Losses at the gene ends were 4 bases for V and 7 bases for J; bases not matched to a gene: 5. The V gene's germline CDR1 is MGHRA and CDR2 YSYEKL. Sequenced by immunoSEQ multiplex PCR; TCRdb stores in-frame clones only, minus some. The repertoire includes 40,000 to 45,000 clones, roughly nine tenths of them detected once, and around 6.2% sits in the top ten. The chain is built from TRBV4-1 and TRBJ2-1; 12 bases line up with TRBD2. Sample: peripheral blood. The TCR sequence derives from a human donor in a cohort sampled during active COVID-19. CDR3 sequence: CASSPGLAGMNEQFF. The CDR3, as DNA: TGCGCCAGCAGCCCAGGACTAGCGGGAATGAATGAGCAGTTCTTC.